The rows below give T cell receptor beta chains drawn from one sample of a study of graft-versus-host responses after intestinal transplantation. Their antigens remain unidentified. Sequencing used immunoSEQ multiplex PCR; TCRdb keeps in-frame clones, though not all of them. This table holds roughly 100,000 clones, approximately 94% found once. This sample comprised unstimulated CD8+ T cells sorted from spleen or lymph node cells, obtained before intestinal transplant. The receptors were gathered from a human donor who received an intestinal transplant. CDR3s include the opening cysteine and the closing phenylalanine or tryptophan. Fields, in order: clone size, CDR3 length, V gene, D gene, J gene, CDR3 DNA, CDR3 protein. D genes are given only for firm matches. Only some rows state a clone size, as once, few, many or a class for expanded clones.

clone_size: -
cdr3_length: 16
v_call: TRBV7-7
d_call: -
j_call: TRBJ2-5
cdr3_nt: TGTGCCAGCAGCTTAGGCCCCACCTCGGGCCCAGAGACCCAGTACTTC
cdr3_aa: CASSLGPTSGPETQYF

clone_size: -
cdr3_length: 11
v_call: TRBV6-1
d_call: -
j_call: TRBJ1-2
cdr3_nt: TGTGCCAGCAAGGGCATCGATGGCTACACCTTC
cdr3_aa: CASKGIDGYTF

clone_size: -
cdr3_length: 15
v_call: TRBV2
d_call: -
j_call: TRBJ1-5
cdr3_nt: TGTGCCAGCCGTCCACAGGGTGCTAGCAATCAGCCCCAGCATTTT
cdr3_aa: CASRPQGASNQPQHF

clone_size: -
cdr3_length: 18
v_call: TRBV19
d_call: TRBD2
j_call: TRBJ2-1
cdr3_nt: TGTGCCAGTAGTTCCGGGGGGGTTTACGGTATGTTCTACAATGAGCAGTTCTTC
cdr3_aa: CASSSGGVYGMFYNEQFF

clone_size: -
cdr3_length: 16
v_call: TRBV7-7
d_call: -
j_call: TRBJ1-6
cdr3_nt: TGTGCCAGCAGCTTACTGCTAAACTCCTATAATTCACCCCTCCACTTT
cdr3_aa: CASSLLLNSYNSPLHF

clone_size: once
cdr3_length: 15
v_call: TRBV7-9
d_call: -
j_call: TRBJ1-1
cdr3_nt: TGTGCCAGCAGCTTAAGGCAGGGTCCCTGGACTGAAGCTTTCTTT
cdr3_aa: CASSLRQGPWTEAFF

clone_size: -
cdr3_length: 12
v_call: TRBV11-1
d_call: -
j_call: TRBJ1-1
cdr3_nt: TGTGCCAGCAGCGTATCCGCGACTGAAGCTTTCTTT
cdr3_aa: CASSVSATEAFF

clone_size: -
cdr3_length: 13
v_call: TRBV29-1
d_call: -
j_call: TRBJ2-2
cdr3_nt: TGCAGCGCCCCGGGGACCGCGGCCGGGGAGCTGTTTTTT
cdr3_aa: CSAPGTAAGELFF

clone_size: -
cdr3_length: 15
v_call: TRBV5-4
d_call: -
j_call: TRBJ1-1
cdr3_nt: TGTGCCAGCAGCTTAGGGTCGACAGTTAACACTGAAGCTTTCTTT
cdr3_aa: CASSLGSTVNTEAFF

clone_size: -
cdr3_length: 12
v_call: TRBV14
d_call: -
j_call: TRBJ1-1
cdr3_nt: TGTGCCAGCAGCCAAATAGGCGGTGAAGCTTTCTTT
cdr3_aa: CASSQIGGEAFF

clone_size: -
cdr3_length: 15
v_call: TRBV9
d_call: TRBD1
j_call: TRBJ1-2
cdr3_nt: TGTGCCAGCAGCCCCCGGGACAGGGGGTCGGGTGGCTACACCTTC
cdr3_aa: CASSPRDRGSGGYTF

clone_size: -
cdr3_length: 15
v_call: TRBV19
d_call: -
j_call: TRBJ2-1
cdr3_nt: TGTGCCACCCAAGTGTGGGACTCACCCTACAATGAGCAGTTCTTC
cdr3_aa: CATQVWDSPYNEQFF

clone_size: -
cdr3_length: 15
v_call: TRBV11-2
d_call: -
j_call: TRBJ1-4
cdr3_nt: TGTGCCAGCAGCTTAGTAGGCCAGGGGTATGAAAAACTGTTTTTT
cdr3_aa: CASSLVGQGYEKLFF

clone_size: -
cdr3_length: 13
v_call: TRBV2
d_call: -
j_call: TRBJ2-7
cdr3_nt: TGTGCCAGCAGGGGGGGATCGACCTACGAGCAGTACTTC
cdr3_aa: CASRGGSTYEQYF

clone_size: -
cdr3_length: 13
v_call: TRBV4-1
d_call: -
j_call: TRBJ2-7
cdr3_nt: TGCGCCAGCAGCCATCTTGGGGCCTACGAGCAGTACTTC
cdr3_aa: CASSHLGAYEQYF

clone_size: once
cdr3_length: 15
v_call: TRBV5-6
d_call: TRBD1
j_call: TRBJ2-7
cdr3_nt: TGTGCCAGCAGCTTAGGGACAGAGTTCCTCTACGAGCAGTACTTC
cdr3_aa: CASSLGTEFLYEQYF

clone_size: -
cdr3_length: 15
v_call: TRBV19
d_call: TRBD2
j_call: TRBJ2-1
cdr3_nt: TGTGCCAGTAGCGGGGGGGCGAGCTCCTACAATGAGCAGTTCTTC
cdr3_aa: CASSGGASSYNEQFF

clone_size: once
cdr3_length: 15
v_call: TRBV11-2
d_call: TRBD1
j_call: TRBJ1-1
cdr3_nt: TGTGCCAGCAGCCGTCCGTACAGGGGGAACACTGAAGCTTTCTTT
cdr3_aa: CASSRPYRGNTEAFF

clone_size: -
cdr3_length: 14
v_call: TRBV27
d_call: -
j_call: TRBJ2-7
cdr3_nt: TGTGCCAGCAGTTCAGGACCAGCCCGCTACGAGCAGTACTTC
cdr3_aa: CASSSGPARYEQYF

clone_size: -
cdr3_length: 14
v_call: TRBV13
d_call: TRBD1
j_call: TRBJ1-6
cdr3_nt: TGTGCCAGCAGCATCAGACAGGGAGCGTCACCCCTCCACTTT
cdr3_aa: CASSIRQGASPLHF

clone_size: -
cdr3_length: 13
v_call: TRBV4-1
d_call: -
j_call: TRBJ2-1
cdr3_nt: TGCGCCAGCAGCCAAGGGAACTACAATGAGCAGTTCTTC
cdr3_aa: CASSQGNYNEQFF

clone_size: -
cdr3_length: 18
v_call: TRBV5-6
d_call: TRBD2
j_call: TRBJ2-6
cdr3_nt: TGTGCCAGCAGCAACAGGGGTAGCGGGGGGGTTGGGGCCAACGTCCTGACTTTC
cdr3_aa: CASSNRGSGGVGANVLTF

clone_size: -
cdr3_length: 17
v_call: TRBV2
d_call: -
j_call: TRBJ1-2
cdr3_nt: TGTGCCAGCAGCCCCTCAGCCCGACGGACACAACTCTATGGCTACACCTTC
cdr3_aa: CASSPSARRTQLYGYTF

clone_size: -
cdr3_length: 14
v_call: TRBV13
d_call: -
j_call: TRBJ1-1
cdr3_nt: TGTGCCAGCAGCCTCACACCTATGAACACTGAAGCTTTCTTT
cdr3_aa: CASSLTPMNTEAFF

clone_size: -
cdr3_length: 13
v_call: TRBV6-1
d_call: -
j_call: TRBJ2-1
cdr3_nt: TGTGCCAGCAGTGATTCAATAGCCCATGAGCAGTTCTTC
cdr3_aa: CASSDSIAHEQFF

clone_size: -
cdr3_length: 15
v_call: TRBV6-1
d_call: -
j_call: TRBJ1-2
cdr3_nt: TGTGCCAGCAGAGGAGAGCTAGGAAGTCACTATGGCTACACCTTC
cdr3_aa: CASRGELGSHYGYTF

clone_size: -
cdr3_length: 13
v_call: TRBV18
d_call: -
j_call: TRBJ1-1
cdr3_nt: TGTGCCAGCTCACCAAGCTTCCTCACTGAAGCTTTCTTT
cdr3_aa: CASSPSFLTEAFF

clone_size: -
cdr3_length: 13
v_call: TRBV27
d_call: -
j_call: TRBJ2-2
cdr3_nt: TGTGCCAGCAGTTTAATGGGCACCGGGGAGCTGTTTTTT
cdr3_aa: CASSLMGTGELFF

clone_size: once
cdr3_length: 12
v_call: TRBV5-1
d_call: -
j_call: TRBJ2-2
cdr3_nt: TGCGCCAGCAGCTTGGATACCGGGGAGCTGTTTTTT
cdr3_aa: CASSLDTGELFF

clone_size: -
cdr3_length: 16
v_call: TRBV4-1
d_call: -
j_call: TRBJ1-2
cdr3_nt: TGCGCCAGCAGCTCCCTCCCCGGGACTGACCACTATGGCTACACCTTC
cdr3_aa: CASSSLPGTDHYGYTF

clone_size: -
cdr3_length: 16
v_call: TRBV19
d_call: TRBD2
j_call: TRBJ2-1
cdr3_nt: TGTGCCAGTAGTATAGATTGGGGGGGGACCTACAATGAGCAGTTCTTC
cdr3_aa: CASSIDWGGTYNEQFF

clone_size: -
cdr3_length: 16
v_call: TRBV9
d_call: -
j_call: TRBJ1-2
cdr3_nt: TGTGCCAGCAGCGTAGGACCCCTCGGGGGGGTGGATGGCTACACCTTC
cdr3_aa: CASSVGPLGGVDGYTF

clone_size: -
cdr3_length: 16
v_call: TRBV9
d_call: TRBD2
j_call: TRBJ2-1
cdr3_nt: TGTGCCAGCAGCGTAGAGGGGACTATCATTTACAATGAGCAGTTCTTC
cdr3_aa: CASSVEGTIIYNEQFF

clone_size: -
cdr3_length: 15
v_call: TRBV6-6
d_call: TRBD2
j_call: TRBJ2-3
cdr3_nt: TGTGCCAGCAGTTACTCAGGACTAGCAGCCGATACGCAGTATTTT
cdr3_aa: CASSYSGLAADTQYF

clone_size: -
cdr3_length: 15
v_call: TRBV14
d_call: TRBD1
j_call: TRBJ2-7
cdr3_nt: TGTGCCAGCAGCCATTCTCCTCAGGGGGCCTACGAGCAGTACTTC
cdr3_aa: CASSHSPQGAYEQYF

clone_size: -
cdr3_length: 15
v_call: TRBV6-5
d_call: TRBD2
j_call: TRBJ2-3
cdr3_nt: TGTGCCAGCACCCCGCGGGGGGCCGGGAGGGATACGCAGTATTTT
cdr3_aa: CASTPRGAGRDTQYF

clone_size: -
cdr3_length: 15
v_call: TRBV7-6
d_call: TRBD1
j_call: TRBJ2-1
cdr3_nt: TGTGCCAGCAGCTTTGTGACAGGGTTTTATCATGAGCAGTTCTTC
cdr3_aa: CASSFVTGFYHEQFF

clone_size: -
cdr3_length: 15
v_call: TRBV4-1
d_call: -
j_call: TRBJ2-7
cdr3_nt: TGCGCCAGCAGCCAAGCTGACAGTGGCCCGTTTGAGCAGTACTTC
cdr3_aa: CASSQADSGPFEQYF

clone_size: once
cdr3_length: 16
v_call: TRBV27
d_call: TRBD2
j_call: TRBJ2-3
cdr3_nt: TGTGCCAGCAGTTCTGGACTAGCGGGGTTCACAGATACGCAGTATTTT
cdr3_aa: CASSSGLAGFTDTQYF

clone_size: once
cdr3_length: 15
v_call: TRBV11-3
d_call: TRBD1
j_call: TRBJ2-5
cdr3_nt: TGTGCCAGCAACGTAGACGGGACAGGCCAAGAGACCCAGTACTTC
cdr3_aa: CASNVDGTGQETQYF

clone_size: -
cdr3_length: 12
v_call: TRBV7-9
d_call: -
j_call: TRBJ1-1
cdr3_nt: TGTGCCAGCAGCGCCGGTGGCTCCGAAGCTTTCTTT
cdr3_aa: CASSAGGSEAFF

clone_size: -
cdr3_length: 13
v_call: TRBV7-8
d_call: -
j_call: TRBJ2-7
cdr3_nt: TGTGCCAGCTTTCTCATAGTCCCCTGGGAGCAGTACTTC
cdr3_aa: CASFLIVPWEQYF

clone_size: -
cdr3_length: 13
v_call: TRBV6-1
d_call: -
j_call: TRBJ2-3
cdr3_nt: TGTGCCAGCGCACCGGTAGGAACAGATACGCAGTATTTT
cdr3_aa: CASAPVGTDTQYF

clone_size: -
cdr3_length: 13
v_call: TRBV5-1
d_call: -
j_call: TRBJ1-4
cdr3_nt: TGCGCCAGCAGCGCAGATGCCTCCGAAAAACTGTTTTTT
cdr3_aa: CASSADASEKLFF

clone_size: -
cdr3_length: 14
v_call: TRBV27
d_call: -
j_call: TRBJ2-7
cdr3_nt: TGTGCCAGCAGTTTAAATCCCGCCACCTACGAGCAGTACTTC
cdr3_aa: CASSLNPATYEQYF

clone_size: -
cdr3_length: 14
v_call: TRBV6-5
d_call: TRBD1
j_call: TRBJ1-1
cdr3_nt: TGTGCCAGCAGTTACCGGACAGGGAACACTGAAGCTTTCTTT
cdr3_aa: CASSYRTGNTEAFF

clone_size: -
cdr3_length: 15
v_call: TRBV10-2
d_call: TRBD2
j_call: TRBJ2-7
cdr3_nt: TGCGCCAGCAGCTACGCTAGCGGGGGCCCCGGTGAGCAGTACTTC
cdr3_aa: CASSYASGGPGEQYF

clone_size: -
cdr3_length: 16
v_call: TRBV7-3
d_call: -
j_call: TRBJ2-2
cdr3_nt: TGTGCCAGCAGCTCCCCCGCGGGGGCTTATACCGGGGAGCTGTTTTTT
cdr3_aa: CASSSPAGAYTGELFF

clone_size: -
cdr3_length: 14
v_call: TRBV5-6
d_call: TRBD1
j_call: TRBJ2-1
cdr3_nt: TGTGCCAGCAGCCTGGACAGGGCGGGTAATGAGCAGTTCTTC
cdr3_aa: CASSLDRAGNEQFF

clone_size: -
cdr3_length: 17
v_call: TRBV4-1
d_call: TRBD2
j_call: TRBJ2-6
cdr3_nt: TGCGCCAGCAGCCAAGCTAGCGGGGGCTTTGGGGCCAACGTCCTGACTTTC
cdr3_aa: CASSQASGGFGANVLTF

clone_size: -
cdr3_length: 16
v_call: TRBV5-1
d_call: TRBD1
j_call: TRBJ2-7
cdr3_nt: TGCGCCAGCAGCTTAAGCCGGGACAGGAACTCCTACGAGCAGTACTTC
cdr3_aa: CASSLSRDRNSYEQYF

clone_size: once
cdr3_length: 13
v_call: TRBV19
d_call: -
j_call: TRBJ1-1
cdr3_nt: TGTGCCAGTAGTATTGGTAAGAACACTGAAGCTTTCTTT
cdr3_aa: CASSIGKNTEAFF

clone_size: -
cdr3_length: 15
v_call: TRBV9
d_call: -
j_call: TRBJ2-3
cdr3_nt: TGTGCCAGCAGCGTAAGTAGGGAGCGGACAGATACGCAGTATTTT
cdr3_aa: CASSVSRERTDTQYF

clone_size: -
cdr3_length: 16
v_call: TRBV7-9
d_call: -
j_call: TRBJ1-2
cdr3_nt: TGTGCCAGCAGCCCCCCAAATGTGGAGAGTTGGCATGGCTACACCTTC
cdr3_aa: CASSPPNVESWHGYTF

clone_size: once
cdr3_length: 13
v_call: TRBV7-9
d_call: -
j_call: TRBJ1-2
cdr3_nt: TGTGCCAGCAGCTTCATAGGGAACTATGGCTACACCTTC
cdr3_aa: CASSFIGNYGYTF